The 3 T cell receptor beta chains below come from one sample, sequenced in a study of blood T cell repertoires in COVID-19. TCRdb's copy holds only in-frame clones and misses some; the assay was immunoSEQ multiplex PCR. This table holds 100,000 to 150,000 clones, 80% to 85% found once. The sample was PBMCs or T cells enriched from blood (not recorded which). Receptors originate from a woman aged 25 to 39 who had recovered from COVID-19.

The chain uses TRBV5-4 and TRBJ2-1; D not resolved. Between the trimmed V and J ends, which lost 2 bases and 0 bases, there was a span of 6 bases. The CDR3 totals 14 residues. Germline V gene sequence: CDR1 SGHNT, CDR2 YYREEE (reference sequence). Here the CDR3 reads CASSFSSSYNEQFF. The CDR3 region has the DNA TGTGCCAGCAGCTTTAGTAGCTCCTACAATGAGCAGTTCTTC.

The V call is TRBV29-1, the J call TRBJ1-1; D is unclear. The CDR3 contains 13 residues. V lost 7 bases to trimming and J lost 5 bases, with 17 bases between them. The germline CDR1 and CDR2 sequences are SQVTM and ANQGSEA. CDR3 protein: CSGPQRPRTEAFF. DNA of the CDR3: TGCAGCGGGCCCCAGCGGCCTCGGACTGAAGCTTTCTTT.

The rearrangement uses TRBV7-8 and TRBJ2-5; 11 bases align to TRBD2. This CDR3 is built from 20 residues. The ends lost 1 base at V and 5 bases at J; junction bases unmatched: 18. CDR1 and CDR2 (germline): SGHVS, FQNEAQ. CDR3 DNA sequence: TGTGCCAGCAGCTTAGGCCCGGGACAGATAGCGGGAGGGCCGTTGGAGACCCAGTACTTC. Residues: CASSLGPGQIAGGPLETQYF. Based on the CDR3 plus reference TRBV7-8 and TRBJ2-5, the full variable domain is GAGVSQSPRYKVAKRGQDVALRCDPISGHVSLFWYQQALGQGPEFLTYFQNEAQLDKSGLPSDRFFAERPEGSVSTLKIQRTQQEDSAVYLCASSLGPGQIAGGPLETQYFGPGTRLLVL.